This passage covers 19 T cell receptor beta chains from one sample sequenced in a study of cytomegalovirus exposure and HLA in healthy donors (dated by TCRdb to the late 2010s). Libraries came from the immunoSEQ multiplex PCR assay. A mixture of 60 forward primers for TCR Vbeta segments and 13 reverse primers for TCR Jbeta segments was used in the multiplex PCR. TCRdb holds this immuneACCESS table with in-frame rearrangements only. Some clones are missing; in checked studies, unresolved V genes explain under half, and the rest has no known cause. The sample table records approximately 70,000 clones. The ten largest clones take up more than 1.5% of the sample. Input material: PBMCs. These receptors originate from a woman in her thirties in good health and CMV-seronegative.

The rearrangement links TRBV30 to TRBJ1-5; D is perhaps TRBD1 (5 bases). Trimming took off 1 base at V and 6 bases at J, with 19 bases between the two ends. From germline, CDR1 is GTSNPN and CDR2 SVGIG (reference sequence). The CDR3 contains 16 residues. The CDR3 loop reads CAWSGGGTWAAQPQHF. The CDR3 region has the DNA TGTGCCTGGAGTGGTGGAGGGACGTGGGCTGCTCAGCCCCAGCATTTT.

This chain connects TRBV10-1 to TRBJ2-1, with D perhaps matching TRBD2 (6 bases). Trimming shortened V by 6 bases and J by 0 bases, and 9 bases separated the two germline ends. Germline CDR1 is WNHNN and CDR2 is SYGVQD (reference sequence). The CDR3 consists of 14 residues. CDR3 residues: CASSSAGSYNEQFF. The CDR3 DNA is TGCGCCAGCAGCTCAGCGGGCTCCTACAATGAGCAGTTCTTC.

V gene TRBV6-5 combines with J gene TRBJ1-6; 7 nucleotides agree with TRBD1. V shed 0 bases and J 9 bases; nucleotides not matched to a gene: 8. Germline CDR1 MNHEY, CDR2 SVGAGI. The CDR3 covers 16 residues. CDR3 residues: CASSYSTGSGGSPLHF. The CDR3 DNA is TGTGCCAGCAGTTACTCGACAGGGTCGGGCGGTTCACCCCTCCACTTT.

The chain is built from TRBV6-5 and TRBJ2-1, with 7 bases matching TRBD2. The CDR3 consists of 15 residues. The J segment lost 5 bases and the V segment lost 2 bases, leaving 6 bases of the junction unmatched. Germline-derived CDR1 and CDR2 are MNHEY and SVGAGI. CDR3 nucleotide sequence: TGTGCCAGCAGTTACACCCTAGCGGCCGACAATGAGCAGTTCTTC. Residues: CASSYTLAADNEQFF.

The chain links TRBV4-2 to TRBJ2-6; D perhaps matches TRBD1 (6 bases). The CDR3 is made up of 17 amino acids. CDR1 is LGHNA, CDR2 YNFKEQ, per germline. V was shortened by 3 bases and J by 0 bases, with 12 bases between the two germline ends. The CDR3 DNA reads TGTGCCAGCAGCCAGAGGACAGAAAGCTCTGGGGCCAACGTCCTGACTTTC. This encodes CASSQRTESSGANVLTF.

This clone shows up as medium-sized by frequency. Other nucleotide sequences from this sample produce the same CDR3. The CDR3 DNA reads TGTGCCAGCAGCTTAGTAGGTTTTGGGTGGAGCTCCTATAATTCACCCCTCCACTTT. Its translation: CASSLVGFGWSSYNSPLHF. The chain employs TRBV7-8 and TRBJ1-6; no clear D. Germline CDR1 reads SGHVS; CDR2 reads FQNEAQ. The CDR3 contains 19 residues. V was cut by 1 base and J by 0 bases, with 16 bases left in between.

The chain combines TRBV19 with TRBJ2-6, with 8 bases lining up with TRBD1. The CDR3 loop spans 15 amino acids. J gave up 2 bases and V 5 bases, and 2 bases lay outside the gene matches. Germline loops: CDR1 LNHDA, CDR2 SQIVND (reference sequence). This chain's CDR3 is CASSPQGAGANVLTF. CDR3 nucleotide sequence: TGTGCCAGTAGTCCACAGGGGGCTGGGGCCAACGTCCTGACTTTC.

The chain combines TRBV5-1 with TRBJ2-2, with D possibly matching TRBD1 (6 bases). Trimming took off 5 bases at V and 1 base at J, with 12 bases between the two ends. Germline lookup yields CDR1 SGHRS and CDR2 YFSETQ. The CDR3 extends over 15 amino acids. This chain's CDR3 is CASRWGHMNTGELFF. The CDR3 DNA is TGCGCCAGCAGGTGGGGACATATGAACACCGGGGAGCTGTTTTTT.

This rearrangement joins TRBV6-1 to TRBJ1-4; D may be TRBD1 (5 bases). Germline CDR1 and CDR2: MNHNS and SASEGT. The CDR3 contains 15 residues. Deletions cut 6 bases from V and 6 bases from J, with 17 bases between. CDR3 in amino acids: CASRGRGFTDEKLFF. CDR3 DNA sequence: TGTGCCAGCAGGGGGCGGGGGTTTACGGATGAAAAACTGTTTTTT.

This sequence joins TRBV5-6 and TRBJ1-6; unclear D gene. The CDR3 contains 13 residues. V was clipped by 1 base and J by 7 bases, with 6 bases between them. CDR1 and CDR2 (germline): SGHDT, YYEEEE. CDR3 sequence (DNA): TGTGCCAGCAGCTTGACAGAGAATTCACCCCTCCACTTT. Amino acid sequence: CASSLTENSPLHF.

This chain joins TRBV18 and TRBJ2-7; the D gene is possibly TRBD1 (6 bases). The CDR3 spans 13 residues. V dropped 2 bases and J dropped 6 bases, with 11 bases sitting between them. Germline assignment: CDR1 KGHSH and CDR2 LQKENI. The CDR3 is CASSPMAGAEQYF. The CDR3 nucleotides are TGTGCCAGCTCACCAATGGCAGGGGCCGAGCAGTACTTC. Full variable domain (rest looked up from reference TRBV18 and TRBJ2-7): NAGVMQNPRHLVRRRGQEARLRCSPMKGHSHVYWYRQLPEEGLKFMVYLQKENIIDESGMPKERFSAEFPKEGPSILRIQQVVRGDSAAYFCASSPMAGAEQYFGPGTRLTVT.

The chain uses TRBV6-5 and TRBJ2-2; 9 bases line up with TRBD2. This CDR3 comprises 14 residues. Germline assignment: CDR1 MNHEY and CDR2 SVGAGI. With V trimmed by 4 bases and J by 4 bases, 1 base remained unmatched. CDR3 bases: TGTGCCAGCAGTTTAGCGGGGGCCACCGGGGAGCTGTTTTTT. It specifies CASSLAGATGELFF.

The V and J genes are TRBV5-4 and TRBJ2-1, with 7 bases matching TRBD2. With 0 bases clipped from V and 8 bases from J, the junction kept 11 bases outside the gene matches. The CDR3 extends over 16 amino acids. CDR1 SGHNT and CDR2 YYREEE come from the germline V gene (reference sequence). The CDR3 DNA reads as TGTGCCAGCAGCTTGGAGCGCGGGAGAGACTTCTATGAGCAGTTCTTC. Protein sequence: CASSLERGRDFYEQFF. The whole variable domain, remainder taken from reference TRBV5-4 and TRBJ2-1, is ETGVTQSPTHLIKTRGQQVTLRCSSQSGHNTVSWYQQALGQGPQFIFQYYREEENGRGNFPPRFSGLQFPNYSSELNVNALELDDSALYLCASSLERGRDFYEQFFGPGTRLTVL.

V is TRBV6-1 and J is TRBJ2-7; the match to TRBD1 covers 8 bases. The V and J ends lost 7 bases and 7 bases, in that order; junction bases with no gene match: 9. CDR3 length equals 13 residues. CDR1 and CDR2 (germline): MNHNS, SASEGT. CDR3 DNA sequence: TGTGCCAGCACGGAGACAGGGGTGGGGGAGCAGTACTTC. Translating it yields CASTETGVGEQYF.

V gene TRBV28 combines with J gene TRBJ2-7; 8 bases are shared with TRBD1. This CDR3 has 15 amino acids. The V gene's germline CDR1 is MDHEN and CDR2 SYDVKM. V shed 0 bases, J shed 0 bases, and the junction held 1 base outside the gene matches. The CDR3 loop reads CASSLWGQASYEQYF. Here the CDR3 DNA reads TGTGCCAGCAGTTTATGGGGACAGGCCTCCTACGAGCAGTACTTC.

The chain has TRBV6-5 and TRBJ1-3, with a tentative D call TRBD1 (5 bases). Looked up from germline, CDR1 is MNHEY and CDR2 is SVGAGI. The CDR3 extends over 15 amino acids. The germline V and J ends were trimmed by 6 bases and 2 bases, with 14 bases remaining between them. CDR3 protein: CASRGSGWPGNTIYF. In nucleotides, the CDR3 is TGTGCCAGCAGGGGCTCAGGGTGGCCTGGAAACACCATATATTTT.

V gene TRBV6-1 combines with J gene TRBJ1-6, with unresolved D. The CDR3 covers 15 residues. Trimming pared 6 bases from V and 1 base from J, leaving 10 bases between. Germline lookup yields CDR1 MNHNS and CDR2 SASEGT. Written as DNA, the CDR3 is TGTGCCAGCAGGAGCCGTCCTTCCTATAATTCACCCCTCCACTTT. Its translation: CASRSRPSYNSPLHF.

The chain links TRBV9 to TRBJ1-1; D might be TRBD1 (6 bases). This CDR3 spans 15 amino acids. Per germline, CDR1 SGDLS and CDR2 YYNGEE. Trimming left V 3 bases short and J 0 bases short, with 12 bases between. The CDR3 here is CASSATGPLNTEAFF. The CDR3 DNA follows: TGTGCCAGCAGCGCAACAGGGCCTCTGAACACTGAAGCTTTCTTT.

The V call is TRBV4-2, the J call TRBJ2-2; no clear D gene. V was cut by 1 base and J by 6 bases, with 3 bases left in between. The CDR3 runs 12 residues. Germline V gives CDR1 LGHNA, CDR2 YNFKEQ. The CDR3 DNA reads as TGTGCCAGCAGCCAAGCTCCCGGGGAGCTGTTTTTT. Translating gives CASSQAPGELFF.